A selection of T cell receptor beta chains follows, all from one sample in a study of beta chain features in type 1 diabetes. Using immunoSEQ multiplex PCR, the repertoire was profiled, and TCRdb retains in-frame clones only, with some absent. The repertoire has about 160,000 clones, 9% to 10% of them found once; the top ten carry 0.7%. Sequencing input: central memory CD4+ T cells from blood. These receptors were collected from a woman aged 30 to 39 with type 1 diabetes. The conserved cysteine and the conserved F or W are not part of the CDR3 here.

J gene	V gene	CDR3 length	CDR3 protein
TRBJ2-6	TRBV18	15	ASSPGQGVSGANVLT
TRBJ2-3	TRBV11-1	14	ASNSHAVGGTDTQY
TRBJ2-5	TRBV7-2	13	ASSLQTGYQETQY
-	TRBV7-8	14	ASSPYRLAGDYEQY
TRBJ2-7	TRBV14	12	ASSQLTGPYEQY
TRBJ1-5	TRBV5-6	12	ASSPRQANQPQH
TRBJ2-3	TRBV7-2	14	ASSDFGGAGTDTQY
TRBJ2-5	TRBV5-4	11	ASRGQQQETQY
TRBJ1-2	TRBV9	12	ASSFGQGIYGYT
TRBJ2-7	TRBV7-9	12	ASSLGQVAYEQY
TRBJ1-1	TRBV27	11	ASSFSVNTEAF
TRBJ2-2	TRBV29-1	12	SAPGTSGPGELF
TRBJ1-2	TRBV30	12	AKTRPGFAYGYT
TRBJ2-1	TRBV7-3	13	ASSSSGSIYNEQF
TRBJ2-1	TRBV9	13	ASSVEAGVGWVQF
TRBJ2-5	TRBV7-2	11	ASKTFLEETQY
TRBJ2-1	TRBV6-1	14	ASSEWGASSGDEQF
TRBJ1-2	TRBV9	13	ASSPSTGNNYGYT
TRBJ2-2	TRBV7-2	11	ASSLDYTGELF
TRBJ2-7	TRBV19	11	ASSTTGGGEQY
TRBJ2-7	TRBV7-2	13	ASSIEGRGSYEQY
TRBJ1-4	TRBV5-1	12	ASSPQGASEKLF
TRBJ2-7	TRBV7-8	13	ASSLVGGRPYEQY
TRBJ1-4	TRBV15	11	ATSRDRTEKLF
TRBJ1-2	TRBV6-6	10	ASSTGGYGYT
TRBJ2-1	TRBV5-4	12	ASSRGLDYNEQF
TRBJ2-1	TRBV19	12	ASSIMGQGGEQF